The source of this T cell receptor (beta chain) is a study of shared clonotypes between healthy human individuals. Overall study results and limits: In contrast to clonotypes shared by all four donors, non-shared clonotypes had lower generation probabilities.

TCRdb's table, derived via immunoSEQ multiplex PCR, lists solely in-frame clones and lacks some. The sample carries 2 million or so clones, roughly 94% recorded once. Regarding this clone: Its antigen is as yet unknown. The junction and the germline gene differ at one end; a read error may be behind it. Within the sample, other DNA sequences also encode this same CDR3.

The CDR3 runs to 13 residues. CDR1 is ENHRY, CDR2 SYGVKD, per germline. The origin of this receptor is a young man in good health. Sequenced input: naive CD4+ T cells sorted from blood. Stated subset: CD45RA+ positively selected. This chain connects TRBV10-3 to TRBJ1-1; no reliable D call. The CDR3 is CAIVGRSETEAFF. In nucleotides, the CDR3 is TGTGCCATCGTCGGGAGAAGTGAGACTGAGGCTTTCTTT.